This TCR beta chain is drawn from a study of blood T cell repertoires in COVID-19. At the level of the study: COVID-19 samples from acute and convalescent phases originated in the United States, Italy and Spain.

In terms of age and location, participants ranged from roughly 18 to 90 years and lived in roughly 22 US areas. Donors of Cohort 3 who recovered were those that had two negative PCRs, clearance, or symptom resolution. The V gene's germline CDR1 is SGHRS and CDR2 YFSETQ. The germline V and J ends were trimmed by 0 bases and 4 bases, with 13 bases remaining between them. The length of the CDR3 is 16 residues. In the authors' workflow: It was from reference gene primer amplification that nucleated cell counts were estimated. Using immunoSEQ multiplex PCR, the repertoire was profiled, and TCRdb retains in-frame clones only, with some absent. V and J calls and clone size are given by that table; D and trimming were obtained from the DNA. The sample has about 100,000 clones, approximately 86% seen once; the top ten hold approximately 2.4%.

Sequences were obtained from PBMCs or T cells enriched from blood (not recorded which). The chain recombines TRBV5-1 with TRBJ2-2, with D uncertain. The clonotype comes from a woman between 50 and 59 years old who had recovered from COVID-19. CDR3 DNA sequence: TGCGCCAGCAGCTTGGTCCCAGAGGTAATCACCGGGGAGCTGTTTTTT. It yields the protein CASSLVPEVITGELFF.